The 7 T cell receptor beta chains reported below all come from one sample, sequenced in a study of identical twins. TCRdb used MiXCR to reprocess the 5' RACE reads, holding one entry per CDR3 protein. This table holds under 900,000 distinct CDR3 sequences, 9% to 15% found once. This same sample was also taken into another study, of yellow fever vaccine responses in identical twins.

The material sequenced was PBMCs. The receptors were gathered from a woman between 18 and 29 years old in good health.

This clonotype has more than one count but fewer than ten. The chain recombines TRBV28 with TRBJ2-5; 8 bases align to TRBD1. V gave up 2 bases and J gave up 7 bases; unmatched junction bases: 6. Looked up from germline, CDR1 is MDHEN and CDR2 is SYDVKM. This CDR3 comprises 14 residues. The CDR3 reads CASSLPGGVVTQYF. CDR3 in DNA: TGTGCCAGCAGTTTACCAGGGGGCGTAGTGACCCAGTACTTC.

This clonotype was observed a few times. This chain joins TRBV10-3 and TRBJ2-1; tentative D call: TRBD2 (6 bases). CDR1 is ENHRY and CDR2 is SYGVKD in the germline V gene. The CDR3 consists of 14 residues. V shed 10 bases and J shed 1 base, with 14 bases lying between them. In nucleotides, the CDR3 is TGTGCCACCCTGCAGGAGGGTTCCTACAATGAGCAGTTCTTC. It yields the protein CATLQEGSYNEQFF.

The CDR3: CATSAGVADTQYF. DNA for the CDR3: TGTGCCACCAGTGCGGGGGTCGCAGATACGCAGTATTTT. This chain links TRBV24-1 with TRBJ2-3, with TRBD2 as a possible D gene (6 bases). From germline, CDR1 is KGHDR and CDR2 SFDVKD. V lost 5 bases to trimming and J lost 4 bases, with 9 bases between them. There are 13 residues in the CDR3.

The chain employs TRBV25-1 and TRBJ2-7; 8 bases align to TRBD1. Trimming removed 2 bases from V and 3 bases from J; junction bases left unmatched: 3. The CDR3 totals 14 residues. CDR1 and CDR2 from the germline V gene are MGHDK and SYGVNS. CDR3 in amino acids: CASSEGTGNYEQYF. As DNA, the CDR3 is TGTGCCAGCAGTGAAGGGACAGGAAACTACGAGCAGTACTTC.

This clonotype was picked up many times. V usage is TRBV29-1 and J usage is TRBJ2-7; TRBD2 is a possible D gene (5 bases). CDR3 size: 14 residues. Germline V gene data show CDR1 as SQVTM and CDR2 as ANQGSEA. The ends were cut back, 2 bases at V and 6 bases at J, with 17 bases in the middle. For the CDR3, the DNA is TGCAGCGTTGAATGTACGAGGACTTCCGGCGAGCAGTACTTC. It is translated as CSVECTRTSGEQYF.

This chain links TRBV2 with TRBJ2-3; D may be TRBD1 (6 bases). V dropped 6 bases and J dropped 0 bases, with 13 bases sitting between them. CDR1 is SNHLY, CDR2 FYNNEI, per germline. The CDR3 extends over 15 amino acids. DNA of the CDR3: TGTGCCAGCAGGACTGAACAGGGAAGCACAGATACGCAGTATTTT. It specifies CASRTEQGSTDTQYF.

This clonotype was found a few times. This chain joins TRBV12-3 or TRBV12-4 and TRBJ2-5; 11 bases line up with TRBD2. The CDR3 spans 17 residues. After removal of 4 bases from V and 4 bases from J, the junction contained 11 bases not matched to a gene. The CDR3 here is CASSYSLAGGIRETQYF. Written as DNA, the CDR3 is TGTGCCAGCAGTTATAGTCTAGCGGGAGGTATACGAGAGACCCAGTACTTC.